The rows below give T cell receptor beta chains drawn from one sample of a study of human T cells and chemical hapten exposure. MiXCR was run by TCRdb on the RACE reads, yielding one entry per CDR3 protein. This table has hundreds of thousands of distinct CDR3 sequences, under 6.5% appearing once. The specimen comprised whole blood, sampled in connection with sensitization to the hapten diphenylcyclopropenone (DPC). These receptors all come from a woman aged 18-30 years with alopecia areata. Some clones in this sample may be carry-over from other donors' samples. CDR3s include the opening cysteine and the closing phenylalanine or tryptophan. Fields, in order: J gene, V gene, clone size, D gene, CDR3 protein, CDR3 DNA. The D gene is left open where the match is weak. Clone sizes are given selectively: once, few, many, or a class where the clone is expanded.

J: TRBJ2-3
V: TRBV29-1
size: many
D: TRBD2
CDR3: CSVDLSSGGFTDTQYF
DNA: TGCAGCGTTGATTTGTCTAGCGGGGGTTTCACAGATACGCAGTATTTT

J: TRBJ1-3
V: TRBV29-1
size: many
D: .
CDR3: CSVGFGNTIYF
DNA: TGCAGCGTCGGGTTTGGAAACACCATATATTTT

J: TRBJ2-7
V: TRBV28
size: .
D: .
CDR3: CASSLLGRGDGYEQYF
DNA: TGTGCCAGCAGTTTATTGGGAAGGGGAGACGGCTACGAGCAGTACTTC

J: TRBJ2-6
V: TRBV2
size: many
D: .
CDR3: CASTLDNSGANVLTF
DNA: TGTGCCAGCACCCTAGACAACTCTGGGGCCAACGTCCTGACTTTC

J: TRBJ1-3
V: TRBV15
size: many
D: .
CDR3: CATSRDKLGGNTIYF
DNA: TGTGCCACCAGCAGAGACAAACTCGGAGGAAACACCATATATTTT

J: TRBJ1-4
V: TRBV18
size: .
D: .
CDR3: CASSPEDGLFF
DNA: TGTGCCAGCTCACCAGAGGACGGACTGTTTTTT

J: TRBJ2-7
V: TRBV20-1
size: .
D: .
CDR3: CSARAYMTDRNYEQYF
DNA: TGCAGTGCTAGAGCTTACATGACGGACAGAAACTACGAGCAGTACTTC

J: TRBJ2-7
V: TRBV10-3
size: few
D: TRBD1
CDR3: CAISELTGPYEQYF
DNA: TGTGCCATCAGTGAGTTGACAGGGCCCTACGAGCAGTACTTC

J: TRBJ2-1
V: TRBV4-3
size: .
D: TRBD2
CDR3: CASSQDNLVGLAGGRGSYNEQFF
DNA: TGCGCCAGCAGCCAAGATAACTTGGTAGGGCTAGCGGGGGGGCGAGGATCCTACAATGAGCAGTTCTTC

J: TRBJ1-1
V: TRBV2
size: .
D: .
CDR3: CASSARTEAFF
DNA: TGTGCCAGCAGTGCACGGACTGAAGCTTTCTTT

J: TRBJ1-5
V: TRBV29-1
size: .
D: .
CDR3: CSVGGEAGALNQPQHF
DNA: TGCAGCGTTGGGGGGGAGGCTGGGGCTTTAAATCAGCCCCAGCATTTT

J: TRBJ1-1
V: TRBV5-1
size: many
D: .
CDR3: CASSPPGTEAFF
DNA: TGCGCCAGCAGCCCGCCCGGGACTGAAGCTTTCTTT

J: TRBJ2-1
V: TRBV6-6
size: few
D: TRBD1
CDR3: CASSYSKTGDVNEQFF
DNA: TGTGCCAGCAGTTACTCGAAAACAGGGGACGTCAATGAGCAGTTCTTC

J: TRBJ2-3
V: TRBV11-1
size: many
D: .
CDR3: CASSFGETTDTQYF
DNA: TGTGCCAGCAGCTTCGGGGAGACGACAGATACGCAGTATTTT

J: TRBJ1-3
V: TRBV20-1
size: many
D: .
CDR3: CSAIRFSGNTIYF
DNA: TGCAGTGCTATCAGGTTCTCTGGAAACACCATATATTTT

J: TRBJ2-3
V: TRBV10-3
size: .
D: .
CDR3: CAISDPKSTDTQYF
DNA: TGTGCCATCAGTGATCCCAAGTCCACAGATACGCAGTATTTT

J: TRBJ2-7
V: TRBV20-1
size: few
D: TRBD2
CDR3: CSARVPGGASEQYF
DNA: TGCAGTGCTAGGGTGCCCGGGGGGGCCTCCGAGCAGTACTTC

J: TRBJ2-3
V: TRBV3-1
size: few
D: .
CDR3: CASSQVWPPDTQYF
DNA: TGTGCCAGCAGCCAAGTGTGGCCCCCAGATACGCAGTATTTT

J: TRBJ1-3
V: TRBV5-1
size: few
D: .
CDR3: CASSLVAGDGNTIYF
DNA: TGCGCCAGCAGCTTGGTGGCAGGGGATGGAAACACCATATATTTT

J: TRBJ2-7
V: TRBV4-1
size: few
D: TRBD1
CDR3: CASSQVGPGQPHF
DNA: TGCGCCAGCAGCCAAGTTGGGCCGGGACAGCCACACTTC

J: TRBJ2-7
V: TRBV28
size: many
D: TRBD1
CDR3: CASSLAGTGLYEQYF
DNA: TGTGCCAGCAGTCTGGCCGGGACAGGATTGTACGAGCAGTACTTC

J: TRBJ1-2
V: TRBV5-6
size: many
D: .
CDR3: CASSLGTDYGYTF
DNA: TGTGCCAGCAGCTTGGGGACAGACTATGGCTACACCTTC

J: TRBJ2-7
V: TRBV18
size: .
D: TRBD1
CDR3: CASSLTGAGDEQYF
DNA: TGTGCCAGCTCACTGACAGGGGCAGGAGACGAGCAGTACTTC

J: TRBJ1-2
V: TRBV10-2
size: many
D: .
CDR3: CASSVALYGYTF
DNA: TGCGCCAGCAGTGTCGCGCTCTATGGCTACACCTTC

J: TRBJ1-6
V: TRBV3-1
size: many
D: .
CDR3: CASSQEYGGVNSPLHF
DNA: TGTGCCAGCAGCCAAGAGTATGGGGGAGTTAATTCACCCCTCCACTTT

J: TRBJ2-5
V: TRBV3-1
size: .
D: .
CDR3: CASSRDIMVEPGQQETQYF
DNA: TGTGCCAGCAGCAGAGACATTATGGTGGAGCCTGGACAACAAGAGACCCAGTACTTC

J: TRBJ1-1
V: TRBV4-3
size: .
D: .
CDR3: CASSQEIGLNTEAFF
DNA: TGCGCCAGCAGCCAAGAGATAGGGCTGAACACTGAAGCTTTCTTT

J: TRBJ2-7
V: TRBV20-1
size: .
D: TRBD1
CDR3: CSAEGQGIHEQYF
DNA: TGCAGTGCTGAAGGACAGGGAATCCACGAGCAGTACTTC

J: TRBJ2-2
V: TRBV6-2/TRBV6-3
size: .
D: .
CDR3: CASSYFRGSGELFF
DNA: TGTGCCAGCAGTTACTTTCGGGGCTCCGGGGAGCTGTTTTTT

J: TRBJ2-3
V: TRBV5-1
size: few
D: .
CDR3: CASSPGTFTGTDTQYF
DNA: TGCGCCAGCAGCCCTGGGACTTTCACGGGAACAGATACGCAGTATTTT

J: TRBJ2-2
V: TRBV12-3/TRBV12-4
size: few
D: .
CDR3: CASRPDWNTGELFF
DNA: TGTGCCAGCAGACCCGACTGGAACACCGGGGAGCTGTTTTTT

J: TRBJ2-2
V: TRBV9
size: few
D: .
CDR3: CASSVASSVARELFF
DNA: TGTGCCAGCAGCGTAGCGTCTAGCGTGGCAAGGGAGCTGTTTTTT

J: TRBJ1-6
V: TRBV6-6
size: many
D: .
CDR3: CASSLTVGSPLHF
DNA: TGTGCCAGCAGTTTGACAGTTGGTTCACCCCTCCACTTT

J: TRBJ2-2
V: TRBV25-1
size: .
D: .
CDR3: CASSDERTVGGELFF
DNA: TGTGCCAGCAGTGACGAGAGGACAGTCGGCGGGGAGCTGTTTTTT

J: TRBJ1-5
V: TRBV18
size: many
D: .
CDR3: CASSRGRTEGNQPQHF
DNA: TGTGCCAGCTCACGCGGACGGACGGAAGGCAATCAGCCCCAGCATTTT

J: TRBJ1-1
V: TRBV4-3
size: .
D: .
CDR3: CASSQVLGGRDTEAFF
DNA: TGCGCCAGCAGCCAAGTTCTTGGGGGGCGAGACACTGAAGCTTTCTTT

J: TRBJ2-3
V: TRBV7-9
size: many
D: TRBD2
CDR3: CASSLDLAGRTDTQYF
DNA: TGTGCCAGCAGCTTAGATCTAGCGGGGCGCACAGATACGCAGTATTTT

J: TRBJ2-7
V: TRBV3-1
size: many
D: TRBD1
CDR3: CASSQSGQGDEQYF
DNA: TGTGCCAGCAGCCAGTCGGGACAGGGGGACGAGCAGTACTTC

J: TRBJ1-2
V: TRBV6-5
size: many
D: TRBD1
CDR3: CASSYRGQGNYGYTF
DNA: TGTGCCAGCAGTTACAGGGGACAGGGAAACTATGGCTACACCTTC

J: TRBJ1-1
V: TRBV12-3/TRBV12-4
size: many
D: .
CDR3: CASSFLMNTEAFF
DNA: TGTGCCAGCAGTTTTTTAATGAACACTGAAGCTTTCTTT

J: TRBJ2-7
V: TRBV13
size: .
D: .
CDR3: CASSLSSAPSSYEQYF
DNA: TGTGCCAGCAGCTTGTCTAGCGCTCCGAGCTCCTACGAGCAGTACTTC

J: TRBJ2-3
V: TRBV27
size: .
D: .
CDR3: CASSPGLATQYF
DNA: TGTGCCAGCAGCCCTGGCTTAGCTACGCAGTATTTT

J: TRBJ2-1
V: TRBV5-1
size: few
D: .
CDR3: CASSPDGSSYNEQFF
DNA: TGCGCCAGCAGCCCGGACGGGAGCTCCTACAATGAGCAGTTCTTC

J: TRBJ1-2
V: TRBV7-9
size: .
D: TRBD1
CDR3: CASSYTGGHGYTF
DNA: TGTGCCAGCAGCTATACAGGGGGCCATGGCTACACCTTC

J: TRBJ1-1
V: TRBV6-2/TRBV6-3
size: many
D: .
CDR3: CASRTPEGAEAFF
DNA: TGTGCCAGCAGGACCCCAGAGGGGGCTGAAGCTTTCTTT

J: TRBJ1-1
V: TRBV20-1
size: .
D: .
CDR3: CSARDPSGETEAFF
DNA: TGCAGTGCTAGAGACCCTTCAGGGGAAACTGAAGCTTTCTTT

J: TRBJ2-7
V: TRBV5-5
size: many
D: .
CDR3: CASSLRHSDPYEQYF
DNA: TGTGCCAGCAGCTTACGCCACAGCGATCCCTACGAGCAGTACTTC

J: TRBJ1-6
V: TRBV7-2
size: .
D: .
CDR3: CASSLALGVGSPLHF
DNA: TGTGCCAGCAGCTTAGCGCTTGGGGTTGGGTCACCCCTCCACTTT

J: TRBJ2-1
V: TRBV29-1
size: few
D: TRBD2
CDR3: CSGRLAGLFNEQFF
DNA: TGCAGCGGCCGACTAGCGGGCTTGTTCAATGAGCAGTTCTTC

J: TRBJ2-5
V: TRBV20-1
size: .
D: TRBD2
CDR3: CSARQLAGGTQETQYF
DNA: TGCAGTGCTAGGCAGCTAGCGGGGGGGACCCAAGAGACCCAGTACTTC

J: TRBJ2-1
V: TRBV6-4
size: many
D: .
CDR3: CASSGRESSYNEQFF
DNA: TGTGCCAGCAGTGGCAGGGAAAGCTCCTACAATGAGCAGTTCTTC